The present entry profiles one TCR beta chain with its context. The CDR3 has 16 amino acids. The germline V and J ends were trimmed by 2 bases and 0 bases, with 11 bases remaining between them. CDR1 MDHEN and CDR2 SYDVKM come from the germline V gene. TCRdb re-called the RT-PCR reads through MiXCR, storing one row per CDR3 protein. The table includes approximately 720,000 distinct CDR3 sequences, approximately 15% detected once. The sequencing sample was made of memory CD4+ T cells from blood. This clonotype was sampled from a female donor in good health, serving as a healthy control. The rearrangement uses TRBV28 and TRBJ1-5; no clear D. The CDR3 DNA follows: TGTGCCAGCAGTTTACTCAGGACCATTAGCAATCAGCCCCAGCATTTT. This codes for CASSLLRTISNQPQHF.